The entry below gives a single TCR beta chain sequence along with its context. Its specificity is unknown. The sample belongs to a study of T-cell memory formation after mild COVID-19. The wider study: The two donors had largely donor-specific TCR clusters.

This CDR3 spans 15 amino acids. Germline V gene data show CDR1 as SQVTM and CDR2 as ANQGSEA. The trim removed 0 bases at V and 7 bases at J, leaving 6 bases unmatched. Study-level points and caveats: Clones shrinking from day 15 to 85 showed even CD4/CD8 mixes; later expanders tilted CD4+.

A single record per CDR3 protein comes from TCRdb applying MiXCR to the 5' RACE reads. The sample shows around 310,000 distinct CDR3 sequences, approximately 22% of them seen only once. Input material: PBMCs or a T cell subset sorted from them (not recorded which). V is TRBV29-1 and J is TRBJ1-4, with TRBD1 matching 9 bases. This clonotype originated in a man younger than 35 who had mild COVID-19 (a few samples of this study predate the infection). Cell type and time point are not known. In DNA form, the CDR3 reads TGCAGCGTTGAAGACTGGGACAGGGAGGGTGAAAAACTGTTTTTT. Amino acid sequence: CSVEDWDREGEKLFF.